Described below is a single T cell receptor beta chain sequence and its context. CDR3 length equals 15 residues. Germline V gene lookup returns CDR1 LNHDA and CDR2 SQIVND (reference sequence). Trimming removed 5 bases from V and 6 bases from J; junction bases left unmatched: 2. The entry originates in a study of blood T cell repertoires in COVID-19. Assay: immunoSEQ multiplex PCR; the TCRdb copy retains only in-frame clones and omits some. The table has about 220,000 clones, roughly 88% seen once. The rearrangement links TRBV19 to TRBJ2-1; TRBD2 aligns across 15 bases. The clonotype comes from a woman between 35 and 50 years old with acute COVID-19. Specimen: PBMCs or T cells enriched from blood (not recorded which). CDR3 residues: CASSGLAGGRNEQFF. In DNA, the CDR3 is TGTGCCAGTAGTGGACTAGCGGGAGGGCGCAATGAGCAGTTCTTC. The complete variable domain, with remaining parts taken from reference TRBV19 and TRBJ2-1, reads DGGITQSPKYLFRKEGQNVTLSCEQNLNHDAMYWYRQDPGQGLRLIYYSQIVNDFQKGDIAEGYSVSREKKESFPLTVTSAQKNPTAFYLCASSGLAGGRNEQFFGPGTRLTVL.